The source of this TCR beta chain is a study of blood T cell repertoires in COVID-19. Study as a whole: Sites across the United States, Italy and Spain contributed samples from acute and convalescent COVID-19. T cells, B-cell-depleted T cells, or PBMCs provided the cDNA or gDNA that served as material.

As handled by the study authors: The assay estimated nucleated cells by amplifying reference gene primers. Produced via immunoSEQ multiplex PCR; TCRdb's table is partial and in-frame only. V and J calls and clone size come straight from that table; D and trimming were deduced from the DNA. The sample records about 130,000 clones, around 83% being singletons. Germline CDR1 is SNHLY and CDR2 is FYNNEI. The CDR3 sequence is 13 residues long. V shed 6 bases, J shed 7 bases, and the junction held 3 bases outside the gene matches. The chain employs TRBV2 and TRBJ1-6; 7 nucleotides line up with TRBD1. This clonotype originated in a man between 60 and 75 years old with acute or convalescent COVID-19. Sequences were obtained from peripheral blood. CDR3: CASSGTENSPLHF. In DNA, the CDR3 is TGTGCCAGCAGCGGGACAGAAAATTCACCCCTCCACTTT.